Listed here are 24 T cell receptor beta chains from one sample, sequenced in a study of blood T cell repertoires in COVID-19. Here immunoSEQ multiplex PCR was the method, and the copy in TCRdb shows in-frame clones only, minus some. The sample yields about 180,000 clones, about 80% seen once. Specimen: peripheral blood. All receptors come from a human donor in a cohort sampled during active COVID-19.

About this clone: In the same sample, other DNA sequences code for this CDR3. The gene calls are TRBV27 and TRBJ2-7; 10 bases are shared with TRBD1. V trimming: 3 bases; J trimming: 2 bases; junction bases outside the gene matches: 1. Germline-derived CDR1 and CDR2 are MNHEY and SMNVEV (reference sequence). The CDR3 runs 14 residues. The CDR3 nucleotides are TGTGCCAGCAGTTTGGGGACAGGGGCCTACGAGCAGTACTTC. This encodes CASSLGTGAYEQYF.

The V and J genes are TRBV7-6 and TRBJ2-6; TRBD1 might be the D (6 bases). Germline V gives CDR1 SGHVS, CDR2 FNYEAQ. The CDR3 is 16 amino acids. V was trimmed by 4 bases and J by 2 bases, leaving 12 bases between them. The CDR3 sequence: CASSSQGEAGANVLTF. The CDR3 nucleotides read TGTGCCAGCAGCTCACAGGGCGAAGCTGGGGCCAACGTCCTGACTTTC.

The genes are TRBV7-2 and TRBJ1-2; D perhaps matches TRBD1 (5 bases). This CDR3 is built from 14 residues. The germline gives CDR1 SGHTA, CDR2 FQGNSA. V shed 5 bases and J shed 5 bases, with 15 bases lying between them. This chain's CDR3 is CASSPARGGYGYTF. Here the CDR3 DNA reads TGTGCCAGCAGCCCCGCCCGGGGGGGATATGGCTACACCTTC.

The chain couples TRBV18 to TRBJ1-1; 7 bases are shared with TRBD1. Germline V CDR1 and CDR2: KGHSH, LQKENI. The V segment lost 5 bases and the J segment 4 bases; nucleotides outside the gene matches: 7. CDR3 size: 14 residues. The CDR3 nucleotides are TGTGCCAGCTCATTTCGACAGGGCGGCACTGAAGCTTTCTTT. Its translation is CASSFRQGGTEAFF.

This chain connects TRBV7-6 to TRBJ2-7, with D possibly TRBD1 on 5 matching bases. This CDR3 has 15 amino acids. The V and J ends lost 1 base and 2 bases respectively, with 12 bases between them. The V gene's germline CDR1 is SGHVS and CDR2 FNYEAQ. CDR3 in DNA: TGTGCCAGCAGCTTAGGAGGACAAGAAGCCTACGAGCAGTACTTC. Protein sequence: CASSLGGQEAYEQYF.

This clone was seen only a few times. The chain links TRBV7-9 to TRBJ2-2; TRBD1 agrees at 8 bases. Trimming cost V 5 bases and J 3 bases; bases outside gene matches: 11. This CDR3 comprises 17 residues. CDR1 SEHNR and CDR2 FQNEAQ come from the germline V gene (reference sequence). CDR3 DNA: TGTGCCAGCAGCCAGAGGAAGGGGACAGGTGACACCGGGGAGCTGTTTTTT. Amino acid sequence: CASSQRKGTGDTGELFF.

The rearrangement joins TRBV5-1 to TRBJ1-2; unclear D gene. Trimming stripped 1 base from V and 0 bases from J, with 10 bases between. Germline assignment: CDR1 SGHRS and CDR2 YFSETQ. The CDR3 loop spans 15 amino acids. CDR3 loop: CASSLSVEANYGYTF. CDR3 in DNA: TGCGCCAGCAGCTTGTCGGTCGAAGCTAACTATGGCTACACCTTC.

In DNA form, the CDR3 reads TGTGCCAGCAGCGCGGACAGGGTAAACGAGCAGTACTTC. This encodes CASSADRVNEQYF. The V call is TRBV7-6, the J call TRBJ2-7; TRBD1 matches 8 bases. The CDR3 sequence is 13 residues long. The germline V gene encodes CDR1 SGHVS and CDR2 FNYEAQ. Germline trimming cut 5 bases from V and 5 bases from J; bases unmatched to any gene: 5. The full variable domain, with the rest looked up from reference TRBV7-6 and TRBJ2-7, is GAGVSQSPRYKVTKRGQDVALRCDPISGHVSLYWYRQALGQGPEFLTYFNYEAQQDKSGLPNDRFSAERPEGSISTLTIQRTEQRDSAMYRCASSADRVNEQYFGPGTRLTVT.

The chain employs TRBV6-1 and TRBJ2-3, with 10 bases aligning to TRBD2. Germline loops: CDR1 MNHNS, CDR2 SASEGT. The length of the CDR3 is 19 residues. Unmatched junction bases numbered 15, after V lost 2 bases and J lost 4 bases. The CDR3 region has the DNA TGTGCCAGCAGTGAACTTCAGCGGGGGGGCTGGGGGCGATCAGATACGCAGTATTTT. Encoded protein: CASSELQRGGWGRSDTQYF.

The J gene is TRBJ1-4, the V gene TRBV13; D perhaps matches TRBD1 (6 bases). The V gene lost 0 bases and the J gene lost 3 bases, with 11 bases spanning the gap. This CDR3 has 16 residues. Germline V gene lookup returns CDR1 PRHDT and CDR2 FYEKMQ (reference sequence). The CDR3 sequence is CASSLGTGFANEKLFF. DNA of the CDR3: TGTGCCAGCAGCTTAGGAACAGGGTTTGCTAATGAAAAACTGTTTTTT.

This rearrangement joins TRBV27 to TRBJ1-2, with 9 bases fitting TRBD1. Trimming took 2 bases from V and 0 from J; bases not matched to a gene: 13. This CDR3 has 19 residues. Germline CDR1 reads MNHEY; CDR2 reads SMNVEV (reference sequence). The CDR3 DNA follows: TGTGCCAGCAGTTTAAGAACCTTTCTCCGGGACAGGGCTAACTATGGCTACACCTTC. Translated: CASSLRTFLRDRANYGYTF.

This chain joins TRBV30 and TRBJ2-6, with TRBD2 as a possible D gene (5 bases). Trimming removed 0 bases from V and 2 bases from J, with 14 bases in between. Germline V gene lookup returns CDR1 GTSNPN and CDR2 SVGIG (reference sequence). The CDR3 has 17 amino acids. The CDR3 is CAWSVPGIAPGANVLTF. CDR3 DNA sequence: TGTGCCTGGAGTGTACCGGGGATTGCTCCTGGGGCCAACGTCCTGACTTTC. The variable domain in full, completed from reference TRBV30 and TRBJ2-6, reads SQTIHQWPATLVQPVGSPLSLECTVEGTSNPNLYWYRQAAGRGLQLLFYSVGIGQISSEVPQNLSASRPQDRQFILSSKKLLLSDSGFYLCAWSVPGIAPGANVLTFGAGSRLTVL.

The rearrangement joins TRBV5-4 to TRBJ2-1; 7 bases are a match to TRBD2. Germline values: CDR1 SGHNT, CDR2 YYREEE (reference sequence). V lost 4 bases, J lost 7 bases, and 11 bases stayed unmatched. This CDR3 comprises 15 residues. The CDR3 DNA reads as TGTGCCAGCAGCCCCCCTGGGGAGGGTGGGAATGAGCAGTTCTTC. Translating gives CASSPPGEGGNEQFF.

The chain combines TRBV7-9 with TRBJ1-1; 11 positions agree with TRBD1. CDR3 length: 15 residues. Trimming cost V 4 bases and J 5 bases; bases outside gene matches: 6. Germline assignment: CDR1 SEHNR and CDR2 FQNEAQ (reference sequence). As DNA, the CDR3 is TGTGCCAGCAGCTCTCCGGACAGGGGGCGGACTGAAGCTTTCTTT. It specifies CASSSPDRGRTEAFF.

J is TRBJ2-7 and V is TRBV5-4; 9 positions match TRBD1. Germline V gives CDR1 SGHNT, CDR2 YYREEE (reference sequence). The CDR3 loop spans 14 amino acids. Unmatched junction bases numbered 10, after V lost 7 bases and J lost 5 bases. CDR3 protein: CASGRAGQGHEQYF. Here the CDR3 DNA reads TGTGCCAGCGGCCGAGCGGGACAGGGTCACGAGCAGTACTTC. The full variable domain, its missing parts supplied by reference TRBV5-4 and TRBJ2-7, is ETGVTQSPTHLIKTRGQQVTLRCSSQSGHNTVSWYQQALGQGPQFIFQYYREEENGRGNFPPRFSGLQFPNYSSELNVNALELDDSALYLCASGRAGQGHEQYFGPGTRLTVT.

Remarks on this clone: One junction end does not reproduce the germline sequence, and a read error may be involved. The J gene is TRBJ1-1, the V gene TRBV4-1, with a tentative D call TRBD1 (5 bases). Germline V lookup: CDR1 MGHRA, CDR2 YSYEKL. CDR3 length: 12 residues. CDR3 coding DNA: TGCGCCAGCAGCCAAGTAGGCCAGGGTGTCGTCTTT. Translating gives CASSQVGQGVVF.

The CDR3 region is CASSLDLGPTEAFF. In nucleotides, the CDR3 is TGCGCCAGCAGCTTGGATCTGGGGCCCACTGAAGCTTTCTTT. The rearrangement joins TRBV5-1 to TRBJ1-1; the D gene is possibly TRBD1 (5 bases). Germline V gene data show CDR1 as SGHRS and CDR2 as YFSETQ. V was trimmed by 0 bases and J by 4 bases, leaving 10 bases between them. The CDR3 runs 14 residues. Using reference TRBV5-1 and TRBJ1-1 for the parts outside the CDR3, the full variable domain is KAGVTQTPRYLIKTRGQQVTLSCSPISGHRSVSWYQQTPGQGLQFLFEYFSETQRNKGNFPGRFSGRQFSNSRSEMNVSTLELGDSALYLCASSLDLGPTEAFFGQGTRLTVV.

The rearrangement uses TRBV11-2 and TRBJ1-6; D not resolved. The V end was cut by 5 bases, the J end by 7 bases, with 18 bases between. This CDR3 is built from 16 residues. Germline V gene sequence: CDR1 SGHAT, CDR2 FQNNGV. As DNA, the CDR3 is TGTGCCAGCAGCCCCGTGGTCGGTACTAGGAATTCACCCCTCCACTTT. Residues: CASSPVVGTRNSPLHF.

This chain connects TRBV19 to TRBJ1-5; unclear D gene. The germline CDR1 and CDR2 sequences are LNHDA and SQIVND (reference sequence). Trimming left V 7 bases short and J 0 bases short, with 13 bases between. This CDR3 contains 15 residues. This CDR3 is CASNSAGISNQPQHF. CDR3 nucleotides: TGTGCCAGTAACTCGGCAGGAATTAGCAATCAGCCCCAGCATTTT.

The chain joins TRBV4-1 to TRBJ2-3; TRBD1 agrees at 7 bases. V gave up 4 bases and J gave up 5 bases; unmatched junction bases: 15. This CDR3 contains 17 residues. Germline V gives CDR1 MGHRA, CDR2 YSYEKL. As DNA, the CDR3 is TGCGCCAGCAGCCTGGTTCGACCGGGGACAGAGGGAGATACGCAGTATTTT. This translates into CASSLVRPGTEGDTQYF.

The chain links TRBV21-1 to TRBJ1-6; the table assigns TRBD1, which was not confirmed against the DNA. TRBV21-1 is a known pseudogene. The CDR3 spans 15 residues. The chain's CDR3 is CASSKAGTGVSPLHF. The CDR3 nucleotides read TGTGCCAGCAGCAAAGCGGGGACAGGGGTTTCACCCCTCCACTTT.

V and J are TRBV19 and TRBJ2-5, with 10 bases that match TRBD2. This CDR3 region has 16 residues. Trimming cost V 5 bases and J 5 bases; bases outside gene matches: 11. CDR1 LNHDA and CDR2 SQIVND come from the germline V gene (reference sequence). CDR3 nucleotides: TGTGCCAGTAGTCGTAGCGGGGGGCAATGGGGGGAGACCCAGTACTTC. It specifies CASSRSGGQWGETQYF.

The chain is built from TRBV6-5 and TRBJ2-1; 7 bases are shared with TRBD2. V lost 6 bases, J lost 3 bases, and 5 bases stayed unmatched. This CDR3 contains 14 residues. The germline V gene encodes CDR1 MNHEY and CDR2 SVGAGI. The CDR3 spells CASRRGRVYNEQFF. CDR3 coding DNA: TGTGCCAGCAGACGGGGGAGGGTCTACAATGAGCAGTTCTTC.

The chain has TRBV7-9 and TRBJ1-4; D is unresolved. CDR3 length equals 14 residues. The ends were cut back, 0 bases at V and 4 bases at J, with 6 bases in the middle. Germline values: CDR1 SEHNR, CDR2 FQNEAQ (reference sequence). The CDR3 DNA reads TGTGCCAGCAGCTTAGCACACCATAATGAAAAACTGTTTTTT. The encoded protein is CASSLAHHNEKLFF. Filled out from reference TRBV7-9 and TRBJ1-4, the complete variable domain reads DTGVSQNPRHKITKRGQNVTFRCDPISEHNRLYWYRQTLGQGPEFLTYFQNEAQLEKSRLLSDRFSAERPKGSFSTLEIQRTEQGDSAMYLCASSLAHHNEKLFFGSGTQLSVL.